These 30 T cell receptor beta chains were all obtained from the same sample, sequenced in a study of shared clonotypes between healthy human individuals. The repertoire was sequenced with immunoSEQ multiplex PCR; TCRdb's copy has only in-frame clones and lacks some. Of about a million clones detected, approximately 80% appear once; the ten largest clones hold about 0.94%. Sequenced input: memory CD4+ T cells from PBMCs. This sample's subset: CD45RA-negative fraction. These receptors were collected from a man aged 18 to 29 in good health. Some clones in this sample may be carry-over from other donors' samples.

The chain recombines TRBV28 with TRBJ1-5; D unclear. The CDR3 sequence is 15 residues long. Germline V gives CDR1 MDHEN, CDR2 SYDVKM. V shed 3 bases and J shed 7 bases, with 16 bases lying between them. The CDR3 protein is CASSLAGWSLQPQHF. The CDR3, as DNA: TGTGCCAGCAGTTTGGCCGGCTGGTCTTTACAGCCCCAGCATTTT.

The V and J genes are TRBV2 and TRBJ2-1; 9 positions agree with TRBD1. Trimming removed 8 bases from V and 7 bases from J; junction bases left unmatched: 9. The V gene's germline CDR1 is SNHLY and CDR2 FYNNEI. This CDR3 is 14 amino acids long. CDR3 loop: CASAPGQGLNEQFF. CDR3 coding DNA: TGTGCCAGCGCTCCGGGACAGGGTCTTAATGAGCAGTTCTTC.

To note about this clone: The sample has other DNA sequences that encode this CDR3 too. The chain joins TRBV7-3 to TRBJ1-1; 8 bases line up with TRBD1. V was clipped by 5 bases and J by 2 bases; unmatched bases: 4. The CDR3 is made up of 14 amino acids. Per germline, CDR1 SGHTA and CDR2 FQGTGA. DNA of the CDR3: TGTGCCAGCAGCCCCGGACAGGGCAACACTGAAGCTTTCTTT. Its translation: CASSPGQGNTEAFF.

This clone has only a few counts. V usage is TRBV9 and J usage is TRBJ1-2; TRBD1 matches at 10 bases. CDR3 length: 18 amino acids. Germline loops: CDR1 SGDLS, CDR2 YYNGEE. V lost 4 bases to trimming and J lost 7 bases; unmatched junction nucleotides: 19. The CDR3 DNA follows: TGTGCCAGCAGCCCCTCCCTACACAAGACAGGGGGCGTGGGTGGCTACACCTTC. It translates to CASSPSLHKTGGVGGYTF.

The rearrangement joins TRBV28 to TRBJ2-1, with TRBD2 matching over 15 bases. CDR3 length equals 15 residues. With V trimmed by 6 bases and J by 8 bases, 5 bases remained unmatched. Germline CDR1 is MDHEN and CDR2 is SYDVKM. The DNA of the CDR3 is TGTGCCAGCAGCGGGACTAGCGGGAGGTTCCATGAGCAGTTCTTC. Translating it yields CASSGTSGRFHEQFF. Looking up the rest from reference TRBV28 and TRBJ2-1 gives the full variable domain: DVKVTQSSRYLVKRTGEKVFLECVQDMDHENMFWYRQDPGLGLRLIYFSYDVKMKEKGDIPEGYSVSREKKERFSLILESASTNQTSMYLCASSGTSGRFHEQFFGPGTRLTVL.

This clone was recorded once. V and J are TRBV5-1 and TRBJ2-1, with TRBD2 identical over 13 bases. The germline V gene encodes CDR1 SGHRS and CDR2 YFSETQ. The CDR3 is 17 amino acids. J lost 7 bases, V lost 10 bases, and 17 bases had no gene match. CDR3 loop: CAGGLSFGTSGTNEQFF. The CDR3 DNA reads TGCGCCGGCGGCTTGTCCTTCGGGACTAGCGGGACGAATGAGCAGTTCTTC.

The rearrangement links TRBV7-2 to TRBJ1-4; no clear D gene. V shed 6 bases and J shed 8 bases, with 10 bases lying between them. This CDR3 spans 12 amino acids. Per germline, CDR1 SGHTA and CDR2 FQGNSA. In nucleotides, the CDR3 is TGTGCCAGCAGGTCAGGAAAGGAAAAACTGTTTTTT. It translates to CASRSGKEKLFF. Based on the CDR3 plus reference TRBV7-2 and TRBJ1-4, the full variable domain is GAGVSQSPSNKVTEKGKDVELRCDPISGHTALYWYRQSLGQGLEFLIYFQGNSAPDKSGLPSDRFSAERTGGSVSTLTIQRTQQEDSAVYLCASRSGKEKLFFGSGTQLSVL.

The J gene is TRBJ1-5, the V gene TRBV9, with TRBD1 matching over 7 bases. V dropped 10 bases and J dropped 5; count of bases not matched to a gene: 6. Germline V gene data show CDR1 as SGDLS and CDR2 as YYNGEE. This CDR3 is 12 amino acids long. CDR3 sequence (DNA): TGTGCCCGAGGGGGCGACGATCAGCCCCAGCATTTT. The encoded protein is CARGGDDQPQHF.

In this sample, this clone turned up a few times. The chain recombines TRBV23-1 with TRBJ2-7, with 8 bases fitting TRBD2. TRBV23-1 is assigned to the ORF class and has an uncertain function. V dropped 2 bases and J dropped 1; count of bases not matched to a gene: 4. The CDR3 is made up of 15 amino acids. The CDR3 nucleotides read TGCGCCAGCAGTCAAAACCCTAGCGGGTCCTACGAGCAGTACTTC. The encoded protein is CASSQNPSGSYEQYF.

The V call is TRBV11-2, the J call TRBJ2-7, with D unresolved. CDR3 length: 15 residues. Germline CDR1 and CDR2: SGHAT and FQNNGV. V shed 5 bases and J shed 0 bases, with 14 bases lying between them. This CDR3 reads CASSVSLTLSYEQYF. CDR3 nucleotides: TGTGCCAGCAGCGTTAGTTTAACCCTCTCCTACGAGCAGTACTTC.

The V call is TRBV30, the J call TRBJ2-5; tentative D call: TRBD1 (5 bases). Germline V gene lookup returns CDR1 GTSNPN and CDR2 SVGIG (reference sequence). The CDR3 is 13 residues long. V dropped 7 bases and J dropped 5 bases, with 17 bases sitting between them. The CDR3, as DNA: TGTGCCTATGGCTGGGGCCTTGGGGAGACCCAGTACTTC. Its protein product is CAYGWGLGETQYF.

The rearrangement joins TRBV11-3 to TRBJ2-2; D is possibly TRBD1 or TRBD2 (5 bases each). The CDR3 is 15 amino acids. V lost 0 bases and J 7 bases, leaving 12 bases between the germline ends. Germline CDR1 SGHNT, CDR2 YENEEA. The CDR3 nucleotides are TGTGCCAGCAGCTTAGACGGGACCCCGAACGGGGAGCTGTTTTTT. It specifies CASSLDGTPNGELFF.

As to this clone: An end of the junction differs from the germline gene, which may be a read error. The chain employs TRBV5-1 and TRBJ1-1; no firm D call. The CDR3 loop spans 14 amino acids. Germline V gene data show CDR1 as SGHRS and CDR2 as YFSETQ. The CDR3 is CASGLGETNTEAFF. The CDR3 DNA follows: TGCGCCAGCGGCTTGGGTGAGACGAACACTGAAGCTTTCTTT.

The chain has TRBV28 and TRBJ1-2, with D unclear. The CDR3 covers 13 residues. V lost 5 bases to trimming and J lost 0 bases, with 7 bases between them. The germline gives CDR1 MDHEN, CDR2 SYDVKM. The CDR3, as DNA: TGTGCCAGCAGTACCACAGCTAACTATGGCTACACCTTC. This encodes CASSTTANYGYTF.

This clone was observed a single time. CDR3 amino acids: CASSFNSGTHYEQYF. The CDR3 nucleotides read TGTGCCAGCAGCTTTAATTCCGGGACTCACTACGAGCAGTACTTC. This chain links TRBV5-4 with TRBJ2-7; D might be TRBD2 (6 bases). The CDR3 sequence is 15 residues long. Germline-derived CDR1 and CDR2 are SGHNT and YYREEE (reference sequence). Trimming pared 2 bases from V and 3 bases from J, leaving 15 bases between.

The rearrangement uses TRBV2 and TRBJ1-4; D not resolved. Trimming removed 8 bases from V and 6 bases from J, with 25 bases in between. The CDR3 consists of 17 residues. Germline assignment: CDR1 SNHLY and CDR2 FYNNEI. DNA for the CDR3: TGTGCCAGCGGCAAGAACCTCTCTCCGGGAACCTATGAAAAACTGTTTTTT. Translated, it gives CASGKNLSPGTYEKLFF.

The table lists this clone with many counts. V is TRBV27 and J is TRBJ2-2; the D gene could be TRBD1 or TRBD2 (5 bases each). Germline lookup yields CDR1 MNHEY and CDR2 SMNVEV (reference sequence). This CDR3 comprises 13 residues. V was clipped by 1 base and J by 7 bases, with 7 bases between them. The CDR3 nucleotides read TGTGCCAGCAGTTTATGGGGGAACGGGGAGCTGTTTTTT. This translates into CASSLWGNGELFF.

The chain has TRBV11-2 and TRBJ2-2; tentatively, D is TRBD1 (6 bases). The CDR3 is 15 residues long. The V end lost 5 bases, the J end lost 6 bases, and 16 bases lay between the germline ends. Germline CDR1 is SGHAT and CDR2 is FQNNGV. CDR3 coding DNA: TGTGCCAGCAGCACCCCGCGTGGGGGCCCCGGGGAGCTGTTTTTT. It is translated as CASSTPRGGPGELFF.

The V and J genes are TRBV5-6 and TRBJ2-7; 7 nucleotides align to TRBD2. The CDR3 runs 15 residues. Losses at the gene ends were 4 bases for V and 2 bases for J; bases not matched to a gene: 9. Germline V gene lookup returns CDR1 SGHDT and CDR2 YYEEEE. The CDR3 coding sequence is TGTGCCAGCAGCCCCCAGCGGGGTGGGCCCTACGAGCAGTACTTC. It is translated as CASSPQRGGPYEQYF.

V gene TRBV19 combines with J gene TRBJ2-1, with 10 bases fitting TRBD2. Germline V gives CDR1 LNHDA, CDR2 SQIVND (reference sequence). The V segment lost 3 bases and the J segment 0 bases; nucleotides outside the gene matches: 11. The CDR3 covers 19 residues. The CDR3 here is CASSILAELAGLSYNEQFF. The CDR3 DNA sequence: TGTGCCAGTAGTATCTTGGCCGAACTAGCGGGACTCTCCTACAATGAGCAGTTCTTC. Full variable domain (rest looked up from reference TRBV19 and TRBJ2-1): DGGITQSPKYLFRKEGQNVTLSCEQNLNHDAMYWYRQDPGQGLRLIYYSQIVNDFQKGDIAEGYSVSREKKESFPLTVTSAQKNPTAFYLCASSILAELAGLSYNEQFFGPGTRLTVL.

In its sample, this clone was seen many times. The genes are TRBV4-2 and TRBJ2-3, with D uncertain. Germline CDR1 and CDR2: LGHNA and YNFKEQ. CDR3 length: 14 amino acids. Trimming shortened V by 2 bases and J by 3 bases, and 9 bases separated the two germline ends. CDR3 DNA: TGTGCCAGCAGCCAAACTCGTGTAACAGATACGCAGTATTTT. This codes for CASSQTRVTDTQYF.

The chain carries TRBV7-2 and TRBJ2-2, with 7 positions matching TRBD2. This CDR3 comprises 14 residues. CDR1 and CDR2 from the germline V gene are SGHTA and FQGNSA. V lost 5 bases and J lost 4; bases outside the gene matches: 4. The CDR3 sequence: CASSASGGTGELFF. Here the CDR3 DNA reads TGTGCCAGCAGCGCTTCGGGGGGCACCGGGGAGCTGTTTTTT.

The rearrangement links TRBV6-5 to TRBJ1-1; D perhaps matches TRBD1 (5 bases). The CDR3 covers 12 residues. CDR1 and CDR2 from the germline V gene are MNHEY and SVGAGI. Deletions cut 6 bases from V and 7 bases from J, with 12 bases between. The CDR3 here is CASSRDSVEAFF. DNA of the CDR3: TGTGCCAGCAGCAGAGACAGTGTTGAAGCTTTCTTT.

J is TRBJ1-3 and V is TRBV4-1, with D maybe TRBD1 (5 bases). Germline lookup yields CDR1 MGHRA and CDR2 YSYEKL. This CDR3 has 15 residues. Trimming removed 4 bases from V and 8 bases from J, with 18 bases in between. CDR3 sequence reads: CASSPDGAGGDTIYF. Here the CDR3 DNA reads TGCGCCAGCAGCCCTGATGGGGCAGGAGGGGACACCATATATTTT.

This clone occurred once. V and J are TRBV2 and TRBJ1-1; D unclear. The CDR3 is 12 amino acids. V was clipped by 6 bases and J by 0 bases, with 5 bases between them. CDR1 is SNHLY, CDR2 FYNNEI, per germline. The CDR3 region has the DNA TGTGCCAGCAGGAAGATGAACACTGAAGCTTTCTTT. Translation: CASRKMNTEAFF.

This clone appeared once. This clone may be a read error of a much larger clone one base away. V and J are TRBV5-4 and TRBJ2-3, with TRBD2 matching 14 bases. The CDR3 runs to 16 residues. Per the germline V gene, CDR1 is SGHNT and CDR2 is YYREEE (reference sequence). V shed 3 bases and J 4 bases; nucleotides not matched to a gene: 4. The CDR3 protein is CASSWGLAGVSDTQYF. CDR3 DNA: TGTGCCAGCAGCTGGGGACTAGCGGGAGTGTCAGATACGCAGTATTTT. Combining the CDR3 with reference TRBV5-4 and TRBJ2-3 gives the whole variable domain ETGVTQSPTHLIKTRGQQVTLRCSSQSGHNTVSWYQQALGQGPQFIFQYYREEENGRGNFPPRFSGLQFPNYSSELNVNALELDDSALYLCASSWGLAGVSDTQYFGPGTRLTVL.

This chain links TRBV4-1 with TRBJ2-3; maybe TRBD1 (6 bases). The V gene's germline CDR1 is MGHRA and CDR2 YSYEKL. The CDR3 extends over 15 amino acids. With 5 bases removed from V and 3 bases from J, the gap between germline ends came to 15 bases. CDR3 loop: CASSSDRPLTDTQYF. The CDR3 DNA reads as TGCGCCAGCAGCTCGGACAGACCCTTAACAGATACGCAGTATTTT.

This chain joins TRBV5-6 and TRBJ2-7; TRBD2 might be the D (5 bases). Trimming stripped 4 bases from V and 5 bases from J, with 10 bases between. This CDR3 region has 12 residues. CDR1 and CDR2 (germline): SGHDT, YYEEEE. CDR3 amino acids: CASSNGADEQYF. The CDR3 DNA reads TGTGCCAGCAGCAACGGAGCGGACGAGCAGTACTTC.

The chain carries TRBV2 and TRBJ2-5; the D is unclear. Trimming removed 5 bases at V and 5 bases at J, with 12 bases between. The germline CDR1 and CDR2 sequences are SNHLY and FYNNEI. The CDR3 runs to 13 residues. CDR3 DNA sequence: TGTGCCAGCAGTTCCCGGCTACCGGAGACCCAGTACTTC. The encoded protein is CASSSRLPETQYF.

The J gene is TRBJ2-3, the V gene TRBV7-9; D possibly uses TRBD1 or TRBD2 (5 bases each). This CDR3 comprises 14 residues. Germline V lookup: CDR1 SEHNR, CDR2 FQNEAQ (reference sequence). Trimming cost V 8 bases and J 10 bases, with 22 bases left between them. CDR3 loop: CASGASRDLGAQYF. The CDR3 DNA sequence: TGTGCCAGCGGAGCAAGCCGGGACCTCGGTGCGCAGTATTTT.